The 24 T cell receptor beta chains in this list originate from one sample, sequenced in a study of early T cells in non-severe SARS-CoV-2 infection. TCRdb analysed the 5' RACE reads with MiXCR anew, one entry per CDR3 protein. The sample lists some 80,000 distinct CDR3 sequences, roughly 5.3% occurring once. The sequenced sample was whole blood, obtained at baseline. The source of these receptors is an adult who was a healthcare worker with PCR-confirmed SARS-CoV-2 infection or an uninfected control (not recorded which).

J is TRBJ1-4 and V is TRBV20-1; 10 bases are a match to TRBD1. CDR3 length: 14 amino acids. With 3 bases clipped from V and 8 bases from J, the junction kept 6 bases outside the gene matches. CDR1 is DFQATT, CDR2 SNEGSKA, per germline (reference sequence). The CDR3 nucleotides are TGCAGTGCTAGGTCCGGGACAGGGGACGAAAAACTGTTTTTT. It encodes CSARSGTGDEKLFF.

This clonotype was picked up a small number of times. The chain is built from TRBV2 and TRBJ2-7, with D possibly matching TRBD2 (5 bases). The CDR3 contains 10 residues. Germline lookup yields CDR1 SNHLY and CDR2 FYNNEI. V shed 6 bases and J shed 7 bases, with 7 bases lying between them. CDR3 loop: CASRRGEQYF. As DNA, the CDR3 is TGTGCCAGCAGACGGGGTGAGCAGTACTTC.

This clonotype appeared a few times. The chain combines TRBV18 with TRBJ2-1; 9 nucleotides agree with TRBD1. With V trimmed by 4 bases and J by 7 bases, 8 bases remained unmatched. The CDR3 runs to 15 residues. Germline-derived CDR1 and CDR2 are KGHSH and LQKENI. This CDR3 reads CASSRTGDKLNEQFF. CDR3 sequence (DNA): TGTGCCAGCTCACGGACAGGGGACAAGCTTAATGAGCAGTTCTTC. Combining the CDR3 with reference TRBV18 and TRBJ2-1 gives the whole variable domain NAGVMQNPRHLVRRRGQEARLRCSPMKGHSHVYWYRQLPEEGLKFMVYLQKENIIDESGMPKERFSAEFPKEGPSILRIQQVVRGDSAAYFCASSRTGDKLNEQFFGPGTRLTVL.

This clonotype was picked up many times. The J gene is TRBJ2-1, the V gene TRBV5-1; TRBD2 matches 8 bases. V gave up 2 bases and J gave up 0 bases; unmatched junction bases: 7. Per germline, CDR1 SGHRS and CDR2 YFSETQ. The CDR3 covers 17 residues. CDR3 loop: CASSFSGGRRSYNEQFF. The CDR3 nucleotides read TGCGCCAGCAGCTTCAGCGGCGGGAGGCGCTCCTACAATGAGCAGTTCTTC.

This clonotype has just a few counts. V and J are TRBV18 and TRBJ2-5, with D possibly TRBD2 on 6 matching bases. This CDR3 is 16 amino acids long. The ends were cut back, 2 bases at V and 1 base at J, with 14 bases in the middle. Germline-derived CDR1 and CDR2 are KGHSH and LQKENI. The CDR3 coding sequence is TGTGCCAGCTCACCAACGGTAGCGGACTCCCAAGAGACCCAGTACTTC. Protein sequence: CASSPTVADSQETQYF.

This rearrangement joins TRBV6-1 to TRBJ2-7, with 8 bases lining up with TRBD1. Germline-derived CDR1 and CDR2 are MNHNS and SASEGT. CDR3 length equals 15 residues. With 0 bases clipped from V and 2 bases from J, the junction kept 3 bases outside the gene matches. CDR3 nucleotide sequence: TGTGCCAGCAGTGAAGCTCAGACAGGGGCCTACGAGCAGTACTTC. It specifies CASSEAQTGAYEQYF.

This clonotype came up a few times. The chain uses TRBV18 and TRBJ2-2, with a possible D match to TRBD2 (6 bases). There are 17 residues in the CDR3. Germline values: CDR1 KGHSH, CDR2 LQKENI. V dropped 3 bases and J dropped 7 bases, with 21 bases sitting between them. The CDR3 DNA is TGTGCCAGCTCACCTCAAACTAGCAGACGAGGAGGCGGGGAGCTGTTTTTT. This gives the protein CASSPQTSRRGGGELFF.

This clonotype was counted ten times or more. The rearrangement links TRBV28 to TRBJ2-7, with a possible D match to TRBD2 (6 bases). The germline V gene has CDR1 MDHEN and CDR2 SYDVKM. V dropped 3 bases and J dropped 0 bases, with 9 bases sitting between them. This CDR3 has 14 amino acids. The CDR3 DNA follows: TGTGCCAGCAGTTTTCGCGGGATCTCCTACGAGCAGTACTTC. Amino acid sequence: CASSFRGISYEQYF.

This clonotype was observed a handful of times. The V gene is TRBV2, the J gene TRBJ2-6, with D possibly being TRBD2 (6 bases). From germline, CDR1 is SNHLY and CDR2 FYNNEI. The ends were cut back, 7 bases at V and 1 base at J, with 8 bases in the middle. The CDR3 totals 14 residues. The CDR3: CASTGTSGANVLTF. The CDR3 DNA follows: TGTGCCAGCACGGGGACTTCTGGGGCCAACGTCCTGACTTTC.

The table lists this clonotype with many counts. The rearrangement links TRBV7-3 to TRBJ2-3; D is unclear. The germline CDR1 and CDR2 sequences are SGHTA and FQGTGA. V was shortened by 3 bases and J by 4 bases, with 14 bases between the two germline ends. The CDR3 length is 15 residues. CDR3 in DNA: TGTGCCAGCAGCTTCGGCCCGACCTCGGCAGATACGCAGTATTTT. This gives the protein CASSFGPTSADTQYF.

In this sample, this clonotype turned up a few times. The chain recombines TRBV2 with TRBJ1-1; no clear D gene. The V gene's germline CDR1 is SNHLY and CDR2 FYNNEI. The CDR3 has 12 amino acids. V lost 8 bases and J lost 1, with 8 bases in between. The CDR3 coding sequence is TGTGCCAGCTTCGACGGGAACACTGAAGCTTTCTTT. Amino acid sequence: CASFDGNTEAFF.

This clonotype was recorded at least ten times. V gene TRBV14 combines with J gene TRBJ2-3; no clear D. CDR3 length equals 12 residues. CDR1 is SGHDN, CDR2 FVKESK, per germline. Trimming took off 1 base at V and 5 bases at J, with 4 bases between the two ends. CDR3 coding DNA: TGTGCCAGCAGCCAAGTTGAAGATACGCAGTATTTT. Amino acids: CASSQVEDTQYF. Supplemented by reference TRBV14 and TRBJ2-3, the full variable domain reads EAGVTQFPSHSVIEKGQTVTLRCDPISGHDNLYWYRRVMGKEIKFLLHFVKESKQDESGMPNNRFLAERTGGTYSTLKVQPAELEDSGVYFCASSQVEDTQYFGPGTRLTVL.

This clonotype occurred a few times. The V and J genes are TRBV18 and TRBJ1-2; 10 bases are a match to TRBD1. The CDR3 consists of 14 residues. After removal of 3 bases from V and 8 bases from J, the junction contained 6 bases not matched to a gene. The germline V gene encodes CDR1 KGHSH and CDR2 LQKENI. Here the CDR3 DNA reads TGTGCCAGCTCACCGGACAGGGGGAGATTGGGCTACACCTTC. Translated, it gives CASSPDRGRLGYTF.

This clonotype was seen ten or more times. The chain couples TRBV4-2 to TRBJ2-7; no clear D gene. The germline V gene has CDR1 LGHNA and CDR2 YNFKEQ. V was clipped by 0 bases and J by 0 bases, with 9 bases between them. There are 15 residues in the CDR3. The CDR3 region has the DNA TGTGCCAGCAGCCAAGAATGGCGGAACTCCTACGAGCAGTACTTC. This gives the protein CASSQEWRNSYEQYF.

This clonotype was seen repeatedly, ten times or more. The rearrangement joins TRBV6-2 or TRBV6-3 to TRBJ2-7, with TRBD2 as a possible D gene (6 bases). Germline assignment: CDR1 MNHEY and CDR2 SVGEGT. The CDR3 consists of 16 residues. With 6 bases removed from V and 4 bases from J, the gap between germline ends came to 22 bases. The CDR3 loop reads CASSSSQAAGFYEQYF. In DNA, the CDR3 is TGTGCCAGCAGCAGTTCGCAGGCCGCGGGGTTTTACGAGCAGTACTTC.

This clonotype was observed many times. The chain employs TRBV6-5 and TRBJ1-6; 9 nucleotides agree with TRBD1. This CDR3 contains 17 residues. The germline V gene encodes CDR1 MNHEY and CDR2 SVGAGI. Trimming at V came to 6 bases and at J to 0 bases, leaving 6 bases not matched to a gene. For the CDR3, the DNA is TGTGCCAGCAGACTCCGACAGGGGGGCTCCTATAATTCACCCCTCCACTTT. Protein product: CASRLRQGGSYNSPLHF.

The chain recombines TRBV6-2 or TRBV6-3 with TRBJ2-1; 8 bases are shared with TRBD1. The V segment lost 5 bases and the J segment 2 bases; nucleotides outside the gene matches: 11. This CDR3 has 17 residues. Germline loops: CDR1 MNHEY, CDR2 SVGEGT. The CDR3 reads CASSLLDRDNPYNEQFF. CDR3 coding DNA: TGTGCCAGCAGTCTCCTGGACAGGGATAACCCCTACAATGAGCAGTTCTTC.

This chain connects TRBV4-1 to TRBJ1-2; D is possibly TRBD1 (5 bases). V lost 0 bases to trimming and J lost 2 bases, with 10 bases between them. CDR3 length equals 15 residues. Germline V lookup: CDR1 MGHRA, CDR2 YSYEKL. The CDR3, as DNA: TGCGCCAGCAGCCAAGATCAGGGCAGAAACTATGGCTACACCTTC. Encoded protein: CASSQDQGRNYGYTF.

This clonotype was seen a few times. This chain joins TRBV7-9 and TRBJ2-7; D may be TRBD1 or TRBD2 (5 bases each). The CDR3 sequence is 14 residues long. Trimming shortened V by 5 bases and J by 5 bases, and 16 bases separated the two germline ends. Germline V lookup: CDR1 SEHNR, CDR2 FQNEAQ (reference sequence). The CDR3 sequence is CASSGPGAKNEQYF. The CDR3 coding sequence is TGTGCCAGCAGCGGGCCCGGGGCGAAAAACGAGCAGTACTTC.

This chain connects TRBV28 to TRBJ1-2; 10 bases fit TRBD1. This CDR3 region has 15 residues. J was trimmed by 5 bases and V by 3 bases; bases with no gene match: 6. Germline CDR1 and CDR2: MDHEN and SYDVKM. CDR3 sequence reads: CASSLPGQGRYGYTF. The CDR3, as DNA: TGTGCCAGCAGTTTGCCGGGACAGGGGAGGTATGGCTACACCTTC.

The rearrangement links TRBV7-7 to TRBJ2-7, with 11 bases lining up with TRBD1. CDR3 size: 14 residues. J lost 6 bases, V lost 1 base, and 2 bases had no gene match. The germline V gene encodes CDR1 SSHAT and CDR2 FNYEAQ (reference sequence). CDR3 protein: CASSLGGQGGEQYF. The DNA of the CDR3 is TGTGCCAGCAGCTTAGGGGGACAGGGGGGCGAGCAGTACTTC.

The CDR3, as DNA: TGTGCCAGCAGCCCATACCTACAGCGGGCCCCACGGGGCGCGAACACCGGGGAGCTGTTTTTT. Translation: CASSPYLQRAPRGANTGELFF. The V and J genes are TRBV11-2 and TRBJ2-2, with D possibly TRBD2 on 6 matching bases. Trimming took off 5 bases at V and 0 bases at J, with 28 bases between the two ends. Germline V lookup: CDR1 SGHAT, CDR2 FQNNGV. The CDR3 extends over 21 amino acids. Full variable domain (missing parts from reference TRBV11-2 and TRBJ2-2): EAGVAQSPRYKIIEKRQSVAFWCNPISGHATLYWYQQILGQGPKLLIQFQNNGVVDDSQLPKDRFSAERLKGVDSTLKIQPAKLEDSAVYLCASSPYLQRAPRGANTGELFFGEGSRLTVL.

In its sample, this clonotype was seen a few times. The gene calls are TRBV29-1 and TRBJ1-1; TRBD1 matches 10 bases. V was clipped by 6 bases and J by 6 bases; unmatched bases: 4. The CDR3 totals 12 residues. Germline V CDR1 and CDR2: SQVTM, ANQGSEA. The CDR3 loop is CSVTGTGAEAFF. DNA of the CDR3: TGCAGCGTCACTGGGACAGGGGCTGAAGCTTTCTTT.

V gene TRBV4-1 combines with J gene TRBJ1-3; 9 positions agree with TRBD1. V was pared by 2 bases and J by 8 bases, with 7 bases of the junction left unmatched. CDR3 length: 15 amino acids. Germline CDR1 is MGHRA and CDR2 is YSYEKL. The CDR3 DNA reads TGCGCCAGCAGCCAAAACCGGGACAGGGAACACACCATATATTTT. Protein product: CASSQNRDREHTIYF.